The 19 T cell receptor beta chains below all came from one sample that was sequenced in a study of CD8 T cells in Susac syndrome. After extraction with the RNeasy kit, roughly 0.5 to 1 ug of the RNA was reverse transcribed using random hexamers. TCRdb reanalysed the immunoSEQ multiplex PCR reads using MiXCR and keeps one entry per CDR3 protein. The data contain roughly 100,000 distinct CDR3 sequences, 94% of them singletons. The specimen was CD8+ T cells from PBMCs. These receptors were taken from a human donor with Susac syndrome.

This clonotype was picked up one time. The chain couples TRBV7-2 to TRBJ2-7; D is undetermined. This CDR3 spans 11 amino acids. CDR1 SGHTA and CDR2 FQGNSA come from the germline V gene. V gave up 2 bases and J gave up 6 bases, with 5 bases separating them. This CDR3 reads CASSLSTEQYF. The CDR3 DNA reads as TGTGCCAGCAGCTTATCAACCGAGCAGTACTTC.

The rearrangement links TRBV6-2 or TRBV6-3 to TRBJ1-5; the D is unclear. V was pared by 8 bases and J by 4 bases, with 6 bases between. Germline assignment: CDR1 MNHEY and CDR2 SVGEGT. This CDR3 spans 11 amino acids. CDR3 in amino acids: CASGSNQPQHF. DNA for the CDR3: TGTGCCAGCGGGTCAAATCAGCCCCAGCATTTT.

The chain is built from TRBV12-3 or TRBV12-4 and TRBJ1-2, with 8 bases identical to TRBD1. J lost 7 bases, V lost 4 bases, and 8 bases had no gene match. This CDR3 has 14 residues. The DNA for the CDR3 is TGTGCCAGCAGTTGGGGGGGGACAGGTGCTGGCTACACCTTC. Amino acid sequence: CASSWGGTGAGYTF.

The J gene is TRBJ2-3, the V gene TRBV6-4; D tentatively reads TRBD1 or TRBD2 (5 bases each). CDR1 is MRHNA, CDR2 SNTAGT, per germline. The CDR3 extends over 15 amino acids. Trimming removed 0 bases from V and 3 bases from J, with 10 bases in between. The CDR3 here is CASSDSRGATDTQYF. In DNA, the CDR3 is TGTGCCAGCAGTGACTCGAGGGGTGCGACAGATACGCAGTATTTT.

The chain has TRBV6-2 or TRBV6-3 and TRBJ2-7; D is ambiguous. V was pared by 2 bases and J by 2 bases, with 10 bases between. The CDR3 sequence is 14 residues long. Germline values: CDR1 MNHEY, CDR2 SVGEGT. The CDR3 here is CASSYHSGAYEQYF. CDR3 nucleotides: TGTGCCAGCAGTTACCACAGTGGAGCCTACGAGCAGTACTTC.

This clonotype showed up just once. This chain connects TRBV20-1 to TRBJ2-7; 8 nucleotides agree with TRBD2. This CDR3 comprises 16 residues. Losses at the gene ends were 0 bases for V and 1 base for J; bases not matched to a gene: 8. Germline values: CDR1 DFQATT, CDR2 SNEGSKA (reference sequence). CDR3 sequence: CSARDISSGGSYEQYF. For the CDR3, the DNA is TGCAGTGCTAGAGATATATCCAGCGGGGGATCCTACGAGCAGTACTTC.

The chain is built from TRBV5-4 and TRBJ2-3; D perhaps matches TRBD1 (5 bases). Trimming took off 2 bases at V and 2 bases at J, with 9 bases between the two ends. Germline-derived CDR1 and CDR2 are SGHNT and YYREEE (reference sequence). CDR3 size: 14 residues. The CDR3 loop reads CASSLGVITDTQYF. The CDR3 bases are TGTGCCAGCAGCTTAGGGGTTATCACAGATACGCAGTATTTT.

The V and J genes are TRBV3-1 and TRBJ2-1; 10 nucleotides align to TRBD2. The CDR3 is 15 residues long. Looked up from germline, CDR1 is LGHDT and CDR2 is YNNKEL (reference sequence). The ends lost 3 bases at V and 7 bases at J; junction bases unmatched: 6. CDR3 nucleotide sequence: TGTGCCAGCAGCCAGCTAGCGGGGGCTTTGAATGAGCAGTTCTTC. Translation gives CASSQLAGALNEQFF.

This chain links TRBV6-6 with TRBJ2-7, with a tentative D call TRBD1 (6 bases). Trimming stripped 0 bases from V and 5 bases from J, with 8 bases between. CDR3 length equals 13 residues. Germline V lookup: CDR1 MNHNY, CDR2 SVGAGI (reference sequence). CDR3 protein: CASSYSNRDEQYF. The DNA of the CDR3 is TGTGCCAGCAGTTACTCGAACAGGGACGAGCAGTACTTC.

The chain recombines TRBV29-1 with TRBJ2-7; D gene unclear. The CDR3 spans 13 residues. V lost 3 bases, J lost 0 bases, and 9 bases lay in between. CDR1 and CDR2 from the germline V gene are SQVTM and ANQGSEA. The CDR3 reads CSVEADNSYEQYF. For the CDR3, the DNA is TGCAGCGTTGAGGCTGACAACTCCTACGAGCAGTACTTC.

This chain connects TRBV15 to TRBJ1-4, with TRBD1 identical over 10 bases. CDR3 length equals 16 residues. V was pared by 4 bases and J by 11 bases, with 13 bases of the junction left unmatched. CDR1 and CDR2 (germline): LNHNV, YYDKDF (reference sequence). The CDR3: CATSMQDRTGGLKLFF. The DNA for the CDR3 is TGTGCCACCAGCATGCAAGATAGGACAGGGGGACTGAAACTGTTTTTT.

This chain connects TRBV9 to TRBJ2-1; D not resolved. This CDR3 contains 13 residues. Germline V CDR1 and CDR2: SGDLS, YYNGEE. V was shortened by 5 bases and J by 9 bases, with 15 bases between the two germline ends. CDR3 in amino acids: CASREVTASEQFF. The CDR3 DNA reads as TGTGCCAGCAGAGAGGTGACCGCAAGTGAGCAGTTCTTC.

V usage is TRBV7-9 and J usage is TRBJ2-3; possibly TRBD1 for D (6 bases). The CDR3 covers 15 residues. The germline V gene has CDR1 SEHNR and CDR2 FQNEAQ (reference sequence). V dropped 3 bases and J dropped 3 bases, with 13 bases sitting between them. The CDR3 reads CASSFLGGSTDTQYF. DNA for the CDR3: TGTGCCAGCAGCTTCCTTGGGGGCTCTACAGATACGCAGTATTTT.

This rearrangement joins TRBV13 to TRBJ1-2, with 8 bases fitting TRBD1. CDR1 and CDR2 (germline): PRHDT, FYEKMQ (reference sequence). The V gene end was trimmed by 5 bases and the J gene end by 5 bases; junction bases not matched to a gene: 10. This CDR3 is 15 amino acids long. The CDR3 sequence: CASSLRTGKSYGYTF. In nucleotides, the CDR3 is TGTGCCAGCAGCCTCCGGACAGGGAAAAGTTATGGCTACACCTTC.

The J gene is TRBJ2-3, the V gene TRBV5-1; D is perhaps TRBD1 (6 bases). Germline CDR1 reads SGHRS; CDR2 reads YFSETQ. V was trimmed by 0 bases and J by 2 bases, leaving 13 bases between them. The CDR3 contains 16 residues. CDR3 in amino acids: CASSLESQGYTDTQYF. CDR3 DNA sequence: TGCGCCAGCAGCTTGGAATCTCAGGGGTACACAGATACGCAGTATTTT.

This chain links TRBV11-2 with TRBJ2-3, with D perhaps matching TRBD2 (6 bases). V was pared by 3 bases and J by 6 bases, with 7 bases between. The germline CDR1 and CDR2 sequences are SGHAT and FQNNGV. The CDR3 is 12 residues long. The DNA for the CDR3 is TGTGCCAGCAGCTTCCGGGGGGATACGCAGTATTTT. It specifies CASSFRGDTQYF.

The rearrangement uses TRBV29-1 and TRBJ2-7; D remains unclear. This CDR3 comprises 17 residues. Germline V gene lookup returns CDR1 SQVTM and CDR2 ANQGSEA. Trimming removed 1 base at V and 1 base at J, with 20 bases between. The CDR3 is CSVEVWVGPSRSYEQYF. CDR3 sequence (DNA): TGCAGCGTTGAAGTTTGGGTGGGCCCATCGAGGTCCTACGAGCAGTACTTC.

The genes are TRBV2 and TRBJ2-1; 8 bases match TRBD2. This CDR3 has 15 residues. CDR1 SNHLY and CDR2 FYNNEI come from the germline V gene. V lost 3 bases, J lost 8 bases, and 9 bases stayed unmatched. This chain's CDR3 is CASSDVKRGIDEQFF. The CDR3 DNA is TGTGCCAGCAGTGACGTCAAGCGGGGGATCGATGAGCAGTTCTTC.

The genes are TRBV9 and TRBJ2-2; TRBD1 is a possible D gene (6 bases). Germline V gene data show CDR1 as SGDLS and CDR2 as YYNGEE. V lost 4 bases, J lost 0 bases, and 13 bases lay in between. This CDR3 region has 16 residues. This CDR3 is CASSPNRASNTGELFF. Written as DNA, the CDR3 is TGTGCCAGCAGCCCGAACAGGGCGTCGAACACCGGGGAGCTGTTTTTT.